The following is a T cell receptor beta chain sequence with its context. Its target is not known. This specimen comes from a study of shared clonotypes between healthy human individuals. Whole-study findings and limits: A handful of donors showed sharing of about 5.5% of naive CD4 clonotypes. Estimated richness values were generally larger in naive subsets than in memory subsets.

Sorted-subset replicate PCRs used 200 ng of genomic DNA. This amount corresponded to about 30,000 T cell genomes. The data were produced by immunoSEQ multiplex PCR, yet TCRdb's version contains in-frame clones alone and is incomplete. The sample lists around 720,000 clones; around 78% were seen once. Those who donated, Caucasian adults without exception, all lived in Nashville, Tennessee. Sequenced input: memory CD4+ T cells sorted from blood. Subset noted: CD45RA-negative fraction. The sequence derives from a woman aged 25-40 years in good health.

CDR3 amino acids: CASLTGGTAFQETQYF. CDR3 bases: TGTGCCAGCCTCACGGGCGGGACAGCCTTCCAAGAGACCCAGTACTTC. V usage is TRBV5-6 and J usage is TRBJ2-5, with D perhaps TRBD1 (7 bases). The germline V gene has CDR1 SGHDT and CDR2 YYEEEE. The length of the CDR3 is 16 residues. V was trimmed by 7 bases and J by 1 base, leaving 20 bases between them.